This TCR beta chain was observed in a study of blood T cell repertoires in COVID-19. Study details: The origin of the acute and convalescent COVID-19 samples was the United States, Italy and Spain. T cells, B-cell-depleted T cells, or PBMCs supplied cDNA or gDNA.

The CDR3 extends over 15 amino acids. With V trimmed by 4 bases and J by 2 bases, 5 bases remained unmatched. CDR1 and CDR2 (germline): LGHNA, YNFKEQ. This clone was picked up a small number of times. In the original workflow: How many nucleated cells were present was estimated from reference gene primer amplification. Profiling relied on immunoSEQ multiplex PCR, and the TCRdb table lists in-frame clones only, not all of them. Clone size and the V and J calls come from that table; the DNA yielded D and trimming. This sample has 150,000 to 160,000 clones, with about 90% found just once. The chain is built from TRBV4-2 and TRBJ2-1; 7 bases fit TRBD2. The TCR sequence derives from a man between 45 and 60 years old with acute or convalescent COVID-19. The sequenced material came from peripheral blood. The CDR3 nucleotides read TGTGCCAGCAGCCCCCGGGGGGTCGCCTACAATGAGCAGTTCTTC. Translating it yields CASSPRGVAYNEQFF.